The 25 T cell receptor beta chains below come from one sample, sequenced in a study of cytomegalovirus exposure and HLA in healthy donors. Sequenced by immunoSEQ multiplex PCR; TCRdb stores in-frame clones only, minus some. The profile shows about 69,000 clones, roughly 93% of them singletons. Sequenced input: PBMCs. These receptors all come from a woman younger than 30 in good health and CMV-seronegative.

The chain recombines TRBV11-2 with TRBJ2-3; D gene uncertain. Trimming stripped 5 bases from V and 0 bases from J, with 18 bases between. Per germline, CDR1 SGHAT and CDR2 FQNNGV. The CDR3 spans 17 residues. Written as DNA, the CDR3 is TGTGCCAGCAGCCAGCGAGGCCAGATCCTTAGCACAGATACGCAGTATTTT. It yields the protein CASSQRGQILSTDTQYF.

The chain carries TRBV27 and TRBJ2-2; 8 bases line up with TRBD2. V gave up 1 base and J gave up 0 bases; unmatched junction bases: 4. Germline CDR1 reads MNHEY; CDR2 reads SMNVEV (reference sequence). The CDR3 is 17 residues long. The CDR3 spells CASSLLGGRTNTGELFF. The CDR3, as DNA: TGTGCCAGCAGTTTATTGGGCGGGAGGACGAACACCGGGGAGCTGTTTTTT.

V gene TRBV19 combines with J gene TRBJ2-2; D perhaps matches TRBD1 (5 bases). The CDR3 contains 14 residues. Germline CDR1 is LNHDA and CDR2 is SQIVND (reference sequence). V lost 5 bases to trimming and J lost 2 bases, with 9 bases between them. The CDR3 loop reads CASSLRVNTGELFF. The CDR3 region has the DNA TGTGCCAGTAGTCTCAGGGTTAACACCGGGGAGCTGTTTTTT.

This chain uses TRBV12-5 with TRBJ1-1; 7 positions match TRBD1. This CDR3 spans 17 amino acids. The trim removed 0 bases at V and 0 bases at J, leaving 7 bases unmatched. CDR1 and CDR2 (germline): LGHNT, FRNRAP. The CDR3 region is CASGLVRGTELNTEAFF. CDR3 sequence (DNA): TGTGCTAGTGGTTTGGTACGGGGGACAGAACTGAACACTGAAGCTTTCTTT.

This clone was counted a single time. The CDR3 DNA is TGTGCCAGCACCCCCCTATCGGACAGAGAGACCCAGTACTTC. It encodes CASTPLSDRETQYF. The rearrangement joins TRBV2 to TRBJ2-5, with D perhaps TRBD1 (6 bases). CDR3 length: 14 residues. V lost 7 bases and J 4 bases, leaving 16 bases between the germline ends. Germline V lookup: CDR1 SNHLY, CDR2 FYNNEI.

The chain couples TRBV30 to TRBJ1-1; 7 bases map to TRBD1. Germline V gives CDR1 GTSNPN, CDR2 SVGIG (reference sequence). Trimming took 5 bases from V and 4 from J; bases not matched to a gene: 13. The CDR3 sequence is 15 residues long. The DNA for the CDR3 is TGTGCCTGGTACCGGGACAGAAGTCGAGGCACTGAAGCTTTCTTT. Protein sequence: CAWYRDRSRGTEAFF. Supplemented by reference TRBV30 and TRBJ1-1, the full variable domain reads SQTIHQWPATLVQPVGSPLSLECTVEGTSNPNLYWYRQAAGRGLQLLFYSVGIGQISSEVPQNLSASRPQDRQFILSSKKLLLSDSGFYLCAWYRDRSRGTEAFFGQGTRLTVV.

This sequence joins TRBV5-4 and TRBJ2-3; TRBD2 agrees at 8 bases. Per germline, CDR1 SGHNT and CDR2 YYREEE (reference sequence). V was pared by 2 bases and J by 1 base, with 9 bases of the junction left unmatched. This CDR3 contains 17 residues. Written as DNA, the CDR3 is TGTGCCAGCAGCTTTCGTCGGGAGGGCCAGGGCACAGATACGCAGTATTTT. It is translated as CASSFRREGQGTDTQYF.

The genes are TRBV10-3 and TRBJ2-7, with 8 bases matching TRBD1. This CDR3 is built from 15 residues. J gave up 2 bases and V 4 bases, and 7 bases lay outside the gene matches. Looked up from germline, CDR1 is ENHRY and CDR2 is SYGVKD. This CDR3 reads CAISGADRVAYEQYF. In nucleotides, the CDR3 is TGTGCCATCAGTGGGGCGGACAGGGTGGCCTACGAGCAGTACTTC.

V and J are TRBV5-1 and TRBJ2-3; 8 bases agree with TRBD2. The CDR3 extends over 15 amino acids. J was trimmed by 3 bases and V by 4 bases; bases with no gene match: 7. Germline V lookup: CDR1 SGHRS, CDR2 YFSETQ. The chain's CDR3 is CASSINGGGTDTQYF. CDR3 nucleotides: TGCGCCAGCAGCATTAACGGGGGGGGGACAGATACGCAGTATTTT.

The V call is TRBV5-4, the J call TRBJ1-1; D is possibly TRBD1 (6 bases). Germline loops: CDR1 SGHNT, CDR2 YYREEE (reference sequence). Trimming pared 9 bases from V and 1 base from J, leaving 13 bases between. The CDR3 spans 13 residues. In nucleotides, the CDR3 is TGTGCCATCCCAGGGGAAACGAACACTGAAGCTTTCTTT. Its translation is CAIPGETNTEAFF.

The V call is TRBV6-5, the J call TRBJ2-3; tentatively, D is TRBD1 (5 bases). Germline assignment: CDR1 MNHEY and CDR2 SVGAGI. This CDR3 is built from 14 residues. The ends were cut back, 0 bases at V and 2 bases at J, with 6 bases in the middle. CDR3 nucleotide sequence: TGTGCCAGCAGTTACTCGACAGCCACAGATACGCAGTATTTT. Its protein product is CASSYSTATDTQYF.

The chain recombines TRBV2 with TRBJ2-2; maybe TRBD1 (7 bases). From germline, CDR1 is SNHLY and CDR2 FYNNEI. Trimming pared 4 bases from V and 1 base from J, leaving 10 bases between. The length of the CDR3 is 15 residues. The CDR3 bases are TGTGCCAGCAGTGGGGGGGACAGGAACACCGGGGAGCTGTTTTTT. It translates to CASSGGDRNTGELFF.

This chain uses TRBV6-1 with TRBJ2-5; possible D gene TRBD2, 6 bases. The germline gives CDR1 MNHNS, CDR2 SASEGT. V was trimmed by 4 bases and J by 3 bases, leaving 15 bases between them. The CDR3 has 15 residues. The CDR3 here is CASSAWRGGKETQYF. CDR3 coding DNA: TGTGCCAGCAGTGCTTGGCGGGGAGGAAAAGAGACCCAGTACTTC.

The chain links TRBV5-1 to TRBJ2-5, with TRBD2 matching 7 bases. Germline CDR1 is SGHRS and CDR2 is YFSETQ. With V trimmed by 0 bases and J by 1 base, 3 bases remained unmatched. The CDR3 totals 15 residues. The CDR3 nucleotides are TGCGCCAGCAGCTTGGTCGCGGGGGTCCAAGAGACCCAGTACTTC. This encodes CASSLVAGVQETQYF.

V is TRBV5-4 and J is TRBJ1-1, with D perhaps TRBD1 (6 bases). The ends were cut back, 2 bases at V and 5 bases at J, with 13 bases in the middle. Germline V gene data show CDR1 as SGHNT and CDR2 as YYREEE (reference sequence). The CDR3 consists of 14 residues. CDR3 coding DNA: TGTGCCAGCAGCTTACAACAGGGTTTTACTGAAGCTTTCTTT. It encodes CASSLQQGFTEAFF. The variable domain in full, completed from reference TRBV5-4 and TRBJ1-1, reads ETGVTQSPTHLIKTRGQQVTLRCSSQSGHNTVSWYQQALGQGPQFIFQYYREEENGRGNFPPRFSGLQFPNYSSELNVNALELDDSALYLCASSLQQGFTEAFFGQGTRLTVV.

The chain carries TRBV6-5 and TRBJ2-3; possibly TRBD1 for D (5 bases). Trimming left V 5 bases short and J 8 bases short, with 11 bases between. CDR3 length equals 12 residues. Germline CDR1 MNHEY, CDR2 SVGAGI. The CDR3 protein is CASSQGLGTQYF. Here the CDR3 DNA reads TGTGCCAGCAGTCAGGGCTTGGGTACGCAGTATTTT.

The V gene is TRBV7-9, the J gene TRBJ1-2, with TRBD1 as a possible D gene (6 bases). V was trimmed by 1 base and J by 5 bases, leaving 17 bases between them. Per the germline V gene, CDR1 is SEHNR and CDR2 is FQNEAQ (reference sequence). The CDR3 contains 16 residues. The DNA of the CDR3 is TGTGCCAGCAGCTTAGGGCAGACAGGCTACAGTTATGGCTACACCTTC. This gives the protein CASSLGQTGYSYGYTF.

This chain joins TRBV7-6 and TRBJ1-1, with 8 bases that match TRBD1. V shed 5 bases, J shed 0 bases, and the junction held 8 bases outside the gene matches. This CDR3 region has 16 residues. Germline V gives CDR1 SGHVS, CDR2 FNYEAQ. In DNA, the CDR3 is TGTGCCAGCAGCCCGGACAGGGCCCCTATGAACACTGAAGCTTTCTTT. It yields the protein CASSPDRAPMNTEAFF.

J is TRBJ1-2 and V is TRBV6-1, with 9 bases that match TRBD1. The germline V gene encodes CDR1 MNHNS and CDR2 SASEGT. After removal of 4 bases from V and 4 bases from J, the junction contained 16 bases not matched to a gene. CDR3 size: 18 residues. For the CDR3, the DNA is TGTGCCAGCAGTGGATCCGGGACAGGGTCGACGAATTTCTATGGCTACACCTTC. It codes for CASSGSGTGSTNFYGYTF.

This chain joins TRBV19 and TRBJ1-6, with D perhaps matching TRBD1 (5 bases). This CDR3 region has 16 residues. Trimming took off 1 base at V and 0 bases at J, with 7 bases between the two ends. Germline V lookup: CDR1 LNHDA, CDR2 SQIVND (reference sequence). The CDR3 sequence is CASSIAGRSYNSPLHF. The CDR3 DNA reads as TGTGCCAGTAGTATAGCAGGGCGCTCCTATAATTCACCCCTCCACTTT. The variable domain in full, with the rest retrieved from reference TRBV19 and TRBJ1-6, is DGGITQSPKYLFRKEGQNVTLSCEQNLNHDAMYWYRQDPGQGLRLIYYSQIVNDFQKGDIAEGYSVSREKKESFPLTVTSAQKNPTAFYLCASSIAGRSYNSPLHFGNGTRLTVT.

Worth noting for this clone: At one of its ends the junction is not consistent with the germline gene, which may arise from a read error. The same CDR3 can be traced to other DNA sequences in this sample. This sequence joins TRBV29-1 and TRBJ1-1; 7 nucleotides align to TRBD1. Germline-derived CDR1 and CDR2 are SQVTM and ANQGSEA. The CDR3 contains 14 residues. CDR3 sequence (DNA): TGCAGTGTTGAGCGAGGGGGCGCGGACACTGAAGCTTTCTTT. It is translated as CSVERGGADTEAFF.

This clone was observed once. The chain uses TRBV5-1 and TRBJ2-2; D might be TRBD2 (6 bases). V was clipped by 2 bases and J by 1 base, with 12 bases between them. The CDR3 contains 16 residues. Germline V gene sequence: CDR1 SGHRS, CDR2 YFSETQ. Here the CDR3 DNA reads TGCGCCAGCAGCTTAACCGGGACTGAGAACACCGGGGAGCTGTTTTTT. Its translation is CASSLTGTENTGELFF.

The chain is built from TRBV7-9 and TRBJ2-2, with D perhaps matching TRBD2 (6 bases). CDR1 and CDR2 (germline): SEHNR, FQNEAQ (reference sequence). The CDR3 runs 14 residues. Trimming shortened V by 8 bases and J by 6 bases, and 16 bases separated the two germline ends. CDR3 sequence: CASDQLAGPGELFF. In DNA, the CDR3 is TGTGCCAGCGATCAGTTGGCGGGGCCCGGGGAGCTGTTTTTT.

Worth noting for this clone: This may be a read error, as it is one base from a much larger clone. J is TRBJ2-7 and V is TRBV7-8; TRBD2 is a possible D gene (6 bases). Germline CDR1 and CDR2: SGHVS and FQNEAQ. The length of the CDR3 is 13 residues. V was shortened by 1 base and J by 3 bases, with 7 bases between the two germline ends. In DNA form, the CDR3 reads TGTGCCAGCAGCTTAGGGAGGGACTACGAGCAGTACTTC. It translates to CASSLGRDYEQYF. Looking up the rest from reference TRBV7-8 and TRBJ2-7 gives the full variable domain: GAGVSQSPRYKVAKRGQDVALRCDPISGHVSLFWYQQALGQGPEFLTYFQNEAQLDKSGLPSDRFFAERPEGSVSTLKIQRTQQEDSAVYLCASSLGRDYEQYFGPGTRLTVT.

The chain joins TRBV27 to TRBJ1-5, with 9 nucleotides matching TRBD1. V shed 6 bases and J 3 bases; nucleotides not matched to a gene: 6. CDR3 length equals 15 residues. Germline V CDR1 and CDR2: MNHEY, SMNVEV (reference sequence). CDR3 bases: TGTGCCAGCAGCCCGGGACAGGGTAACAATCAGCCCCAGCATTTT. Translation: CASSPGQGNNQPQHF.